These 15 T cell receptor beta chains were all obtained from the same sample, sequenced in a study of OX40 agonist ivuxolimab in advanced cancers. The data were produced by immunoSEQ multiplex PCR, yet TCRdb's version contains in-frame clones alone and is incomplete. Of around 100,000 clones listed, 75% to 95% are singletons. The source was CD4+ or CD8+ T cells sorted from blood, collected in a trial of the OX40 agonist ivuxolimab. The receptors were sampled from an adult with an advanced solid tumor such as melanoma, head and neck, liver or kidney cancer.

This clone is a singleton in its sample. The chain has TRBV28 and TRBJ2-7, with 8 bases lining up with TRBD2. Trimming at V came to 1 base and at J to 2 bases, leaving 1 base not matched to a gene. CDR1 is MDHEN and CDR2 is SYDVKM in the germline V gene. This CDR3 contains 14 residues. For the CDR3, the DNA is TGTGCCAGCAGTTTATCCGGGGGGGCCTACGAGCAGTACTTC. Translation: CASSLSGGAYEQYF.

This chain links TRBV7-2 with TRBJ2-7; D gene uncertain. The V end lost 6 bases, the J end lost 0 bases, and 12 bases lay between the germline ends. Germline V gives CDR1 SGHTA, CDR2 FQGNSA. The CDR3 sequence is 14 residues long. The CDR3 protein is CASRGYLTSYEQYF. The CDR3 DNA sequence: TGTGCCAGCAGAGGCTACCTAACCTCCTACGAGCAGTACTTC. Full variable domain (rest looked up from reference TRBV7-2 and TRBJ2-7): GAGVSQSPSNKVTEKGKDVELRCDPISGHTALYWYRQSLGQGLEFLIYFQGNSAPDKSGLPSDRFSAERTGGSVSTLTIQRTQQEDSAVYLCASRGYLTSYEQYFGPGTRLTVT.

This clone was detected only once. The genes are TRBV6-5 and TRBJ2-1; 8 positions agree with TRBD1. V gave up 6 bases and J gave up 0 bases; unmatched junction bases: 1. The CDR3 contains 14 residues. Germline V lookup: CDR1 MNHEY, CDR2 SVGAGI. CDR3 bases: TGTGCCAGCAGAGGACAGGGCTCCTACAATGAGCAGTTCTTC. Its protein is CASRGQGSYNEQFF.

This chain joins TRBV10-2 and TRBJ2-6; D unclear. V was clipped by 0 bases and J by 4 bases, with 10 bases between them. The CDR3 sequence is 16 residues long. Germline V gives CDR1 WSHSY, CDR2 SAAADI. This chain's CDR3 is CASSESTGLGANVLTF. The CDR3 coding sequence is TGCGCCAGCAGTGAGTCGACTGGGTTGGGGGCCAACGTCCTGACTTTC.

V usage is TRBV19 and J usage is TRBJ2-2, with 9 bases fitting TRBD2. CDR1 and CDR2 from the germline V gene are LNHDA and SQIVND (reference sequence). Trimming removed 3 bases from V and 5 bases from J; junction bases left unmatched: 13. The CDR3 extends over 18 amino acids. CDR3 nucleotide sequence: TGTGCCAGTAGTATTCGAGCGGGAGGACGGCTGAGAACCGGGGAGCTGTTTTTT. The encoded protein is CASSIRAGGRLRTGELFF.

J is TRBJ2-1 and V is TRBV9, with 7 bases aligning to TRBD2. Looked up from germline, CDR1 is SGDLS and CDR2 is YYNGEE. This CDR3 is built from 16 residues. After removal of 3 bases from V and 2 bases from J, the junction contained 8 bases not matched to a gene. DNA for the CDR3: TGTGCCAGCAGCGGCAGCGGGGCCTCTACCTACAATGAGCAGTTCTTC. It translates to CASSGSGASTYNEQFF.

This clone was counted a few times. The genes are TRBV10-2 and TRBJ2-7; unclear D gene. The ends were cut back, 6 bases at V and 0 bases at J, with 12 bases in the middle. The CDR3 is 14 amino acids. The germline CDR1 and CDR2 sequences are WSHSY and SAAADI. The CDR3 coding sequence is TGCGCCAGCAGGGACCCCTTAAGCTCCTACGAGCAGTACTTC. Protein product: CASRDPLSSYEQYF.

J is TRBJ1-1 and V is TRBV19; maybe TRBD1 (5 bases). This CDR3 spans 14 amino acids. Trimming stripped 6 bases from V and 4 bases from J, with 15 bases between. Per the germline V gene, CDR1 is LNHDA and CDR2 is SQIVND (reference sequence). CDR3 in DNA: TGTGCCAGTAGACGACAGCTACAGAGCACTGAAGCTTTCTTT. As protein: CASRRQLQSTEAFF.

The J gene is TRBJ2-1, the V gene TRBV4-2; D may correspond to TRBD1 or TRBD2 (6 bases each). V dropped 1 base and J dropped 2 bases, with 9 bases sitting between them. Looked up from germline, CDR1 is LGHNA and CDR2 is YNFKEQ. This CDR3 has 15 residues. The CDR3 coding sequence is TGTGCCAGCAGCCAAGTAGGGGGGACCTACAATGAGCAGTTCTTC. Protein product: CASSQVGGTYNEQFF.

The J gene is TRBJ2-3, the V gene TRBV19; D is perhaps TRBD2 (6 bases). Germline-derived CDR1 and CDR2 are LNHDA and SQIVND (reference sequence). CDR3 length: 15 residues. Deletions cut 6 bases from V and 1 base from J, with 14 bases between. CDR3 in amino acids: CASRFYGGGTDTQYF. CDR3 nucleotides: TGTGCCAGTAGGTTTTACGGCGGGGGCACAGATACGCAGTATTTT.

The chain couples TRBV6-5 to TRBJ1-2; D perhaps matches TRBD1 (6 bases). Trimming pared 5 bases from V and 3 bases from J, leaving 13 bases between. There are 14 residues in the CDR3. Germline loops: CDR1 MNHEY, CDR2 SVGAGI. The CDR3 is CASSETGNDYGYTF. In DNA, the CDR3 is TGTGCCAGCAGTGAAACAGGGAATGACTATGGCTACACCTTC.

The V call is TRBV27, the J call TRBJ2-2; no definite D call. CDR1 and CDR2 (germline): MNHEY, SMNVEV (reference sequence). The CDR3 loop spans 12 amino acids. V was shortened by 6 bases and J by 1 base, with 3 bases between the two germline ends. The CDR3 loop is CASRWNTGELFF. The CDR3 DNA is TGTGCCAGCAGGTGGAACACCGGGGAGCTGTTTTTT.

The J gene is TRBJ2-5, the V gene TRBV30; a possible D gene is TRBD2 (6 bases). Germline-derived CDR1 and CDR2 are GTSNPN and SVGIG (reference sequence). The CDR3 consists of 12 residues. The V and J ends lost 2 bases and 4 bases respectively, with 8 bases between them. The CDR3 nucleotides are TGTGCCTGGAGTCCCGGGGGAGAGACCCAGTACTTC. The encoded protein is CAWSPGGETQYF.

The gene calls are TRBV6-1 and TRBJ1-1, with 9 positions matching TRBD1. Germline V gene sequence: CDR1 MNHNS, CDR2 SASEGT. The CDR3 runs 15 residues. V shed 4 bases, J shed 1 base, and the junction held 4 bases outside the gene matches. In nucleotides, the CDR3 is TGTGCCAGCAGTGTAAACAGGGGGCCGAACACTGAAGCTTTCTTT. Its protein product is CASSVNRGPNTEAFF.

J is TRBJ2-6 and V is TRBV4-2; the D gene is possibly TRBD1 (5 bases). The CDR3 spans 16 residues. Trimming removed 3 bases at V and 2 bases at J, with 11 bases between. Germline V gene data show CDR1 as LGHNA and CDR2 as YNFKEQ. CDR3 in DNA: TGTGCCAGCAGCCAGGCAGGGTTAACTGGGGCCAACGTCCTGACTTTC. Protein sequence: CASSQAGLTGANVLTF.